This T cell receptor beta chain was captured in a study of blood T cell repertoires in COVID-19. TCRdb's copy holds only in-frame clones and misses some; the assay was immunoSEQ multiplex PCR. Of 190,000 or so clones detected, around four fifths appear once; the ten largest clones hold under 3%. CDR3 length: 14 residues. CDR1 and CDR2 from the germline V gene are SGHNT and YYREEE (reference sequence). After removal of 4 bases from V and 4 bases from J, the junction contained 8 bases not matched to a gene. This sequence joins TRBV5-4 and TRBJ2-7, with TRBD1 identical over 7 bases. Sequencing input: peripheral blood. This TCR was recovered from a man aged 45-65 years with active or convalescent COVID-19. The CDR3 bases are TGTGCCAGCAGCGGCGCCGGGACAGATTACGAGCAGTACTTC. Residues: CASSGAGTDYEQYF.